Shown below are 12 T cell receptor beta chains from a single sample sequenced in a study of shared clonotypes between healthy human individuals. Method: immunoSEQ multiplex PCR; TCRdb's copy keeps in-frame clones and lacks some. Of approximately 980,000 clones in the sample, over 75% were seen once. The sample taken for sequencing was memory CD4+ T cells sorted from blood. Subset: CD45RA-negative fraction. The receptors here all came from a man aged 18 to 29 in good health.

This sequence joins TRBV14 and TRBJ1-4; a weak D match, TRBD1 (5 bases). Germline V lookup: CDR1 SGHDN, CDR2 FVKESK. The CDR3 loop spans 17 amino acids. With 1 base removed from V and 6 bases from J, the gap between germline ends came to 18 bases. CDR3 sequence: CASSQVPVWGLDEKLFF. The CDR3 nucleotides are TGTGCCAGCAGCCAAGTTCCCGTCTGGGGGTTGGATGAAAAACTGTTTTTT. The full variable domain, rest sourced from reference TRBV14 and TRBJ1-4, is EAGVTQFPSHSVIEKGQTVTLRCDPISGHDNLYWYRRVMGKEIKFLLHFVKESKQDESGMPNNRFLAERTGGTYSTLKVQPAELEDSGVYFCASSQVPVWGLDEKLFFGSGTQLSVL.

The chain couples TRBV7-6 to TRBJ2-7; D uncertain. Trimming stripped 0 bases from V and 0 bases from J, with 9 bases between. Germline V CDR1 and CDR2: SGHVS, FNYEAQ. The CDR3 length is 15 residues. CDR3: CASSLAADTSYEQYF. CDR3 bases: TGTGCCAGCAGCTTAGCCGCTGACACCTCCTACGAGCAGTACTTC.

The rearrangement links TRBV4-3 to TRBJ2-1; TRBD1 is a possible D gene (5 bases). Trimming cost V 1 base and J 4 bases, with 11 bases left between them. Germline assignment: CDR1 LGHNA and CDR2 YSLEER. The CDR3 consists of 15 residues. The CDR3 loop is CASSQVGQGYNEQFF. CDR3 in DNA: TGCGCCAGCAGCCAAGTCGGGCAGGGTTACAATGAGCAGTTCTTC.

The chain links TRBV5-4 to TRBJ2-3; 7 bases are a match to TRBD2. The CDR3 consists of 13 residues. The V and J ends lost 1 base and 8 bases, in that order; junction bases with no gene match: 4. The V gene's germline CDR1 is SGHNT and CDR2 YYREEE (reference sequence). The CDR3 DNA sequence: TGTGCCAGCAGCTTGTGGGGGGGTGGTACGCAGTATTTT. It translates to CASSLWGGGTQYF.

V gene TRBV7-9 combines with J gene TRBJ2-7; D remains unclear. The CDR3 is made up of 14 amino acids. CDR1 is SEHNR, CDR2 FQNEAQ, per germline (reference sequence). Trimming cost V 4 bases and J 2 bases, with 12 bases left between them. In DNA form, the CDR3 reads TGTGCCAGCAGCTCACTTAAGAAACCCTACGAGCAGTACTTC. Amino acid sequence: CASSSLKKPYEQYF.

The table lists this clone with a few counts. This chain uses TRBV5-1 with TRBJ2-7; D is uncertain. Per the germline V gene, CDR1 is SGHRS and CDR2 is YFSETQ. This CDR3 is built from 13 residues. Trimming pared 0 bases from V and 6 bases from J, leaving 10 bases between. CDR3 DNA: TGCGCCAGCAGCTTGGGGCAGGCCGGCGAGCAGTACTTC. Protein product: CASSLGQAGEQYF.

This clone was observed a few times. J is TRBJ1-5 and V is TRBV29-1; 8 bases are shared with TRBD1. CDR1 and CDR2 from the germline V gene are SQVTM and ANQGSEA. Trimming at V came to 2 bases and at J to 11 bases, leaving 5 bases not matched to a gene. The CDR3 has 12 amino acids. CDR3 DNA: TGCAGCGTTGAAACAGGGGGTTCGGCCCAGCATTTT. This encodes CSVETGGSAQHF.

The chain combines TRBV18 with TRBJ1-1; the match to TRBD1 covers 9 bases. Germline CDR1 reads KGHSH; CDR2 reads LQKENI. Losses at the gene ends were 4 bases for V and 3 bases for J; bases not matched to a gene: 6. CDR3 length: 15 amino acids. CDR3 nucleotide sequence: TGTGCCAGCTCACTAAGACAGGGGGGGGACACTGAAGCTTTCTTT. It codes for CASSLRQGGDTEAFF.

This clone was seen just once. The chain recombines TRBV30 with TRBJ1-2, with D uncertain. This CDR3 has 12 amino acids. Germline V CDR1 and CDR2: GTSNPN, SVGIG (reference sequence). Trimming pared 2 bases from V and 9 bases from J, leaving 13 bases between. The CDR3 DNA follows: TGTGCCTGGAGTAAGTGGGAACAGAGCTACACCTTC. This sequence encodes CAWSKWEQSYTF.

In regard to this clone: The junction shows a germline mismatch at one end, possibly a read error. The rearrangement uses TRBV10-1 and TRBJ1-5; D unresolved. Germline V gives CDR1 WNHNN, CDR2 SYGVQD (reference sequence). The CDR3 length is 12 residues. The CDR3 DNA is TGCGCCAGCAGTGTGGGCAATGAGCCCCAGCATTTT. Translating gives CASSVGNEPQHF.

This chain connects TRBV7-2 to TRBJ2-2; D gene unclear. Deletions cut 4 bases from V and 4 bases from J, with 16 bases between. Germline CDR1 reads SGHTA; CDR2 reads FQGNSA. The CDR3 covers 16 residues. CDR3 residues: CASSSSLVVTTGELFF. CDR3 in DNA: TGTGCCAGCAGCTCCAGCCTAGTAGTTACCACCGGGGAGCTGTTTTTT.

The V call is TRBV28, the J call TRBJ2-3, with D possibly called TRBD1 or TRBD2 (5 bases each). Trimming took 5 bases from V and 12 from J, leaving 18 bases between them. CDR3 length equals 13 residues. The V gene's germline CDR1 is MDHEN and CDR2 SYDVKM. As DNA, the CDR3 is TGTGCCAGCAGTCACGGGGCAGACCGTAAACAGTATTTT. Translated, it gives CASSHGADRKQYF. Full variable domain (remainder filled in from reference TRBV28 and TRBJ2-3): DVKVTQSSRYLVKRTGEKVFLECVQDMDHENMFWYRQDPGLGLRLIYFSYDVKMKEKGDIPEGYSVSREKKERFSLILESASTNQTSMYLCASSHGADRKQYFGPGTRLTVL.